This T cell receptor (beta chain) derives from a study of T cells in Graves' hyperthyroidism and ophthalmopathy. Germline V gives CDR1 MNHNS, CDR2 SASEGT. The V gene end was trimmed by 6 bases and the J gene end by 7 bases; junction bases not matched to a gene: 15. This CDR3 is built from 16 residues. Amplification of TCR beta CDR3 regions was performed using RNA transcripts as template. The HTBI primer set drove a first-round RT-PCR of the TCR CDR3. TCRdb processed the multiplex PCR reads anew with MiXCR; each CDR3 protein has one entry. The sample lists about 700,000 distinct CDR3 sequences; around 15% were seen once. This clonotype was detected only a few times.

The sequenced sample consisted of blood. The gene calls are TRBV6-1 and TRBJ1-1, with TRBD1 matching 9 bases. The source of this sequence is a woman aged 18-29 years with Graves' hyperthyroidism. The CDR3 loop is CASRKRTPGQGGEAFF. CDR3 bases: TGTGCCAGCAGGAAAAGAACCCCGGGACAGGGAGGTGAAGCTTTCTTT.